The 20 T cell receptor beta chains presented below share a single source sample, sequenced in a study of response to subunit inactivated influenza vaccine. TCRdb re-analysed the RT-PCR reads in MiXCR, keeping a single row per CDR3 protein. In the table there are around 580,000 distinct CDR3 sequences, 14% of which are singletons. The sample here was PBMCs from blood, taken 11 to 12 days after vaccination. The receptor source for this set is a man aged 45-65 years who received an inactivated influenza vaccine.

This clonotype turned up a few times. J is TRBJ2-2 and V is TRBV28; tentative D call: TRBD2 (5 bases). Germline V CDR1 and CDR2: MDHEN, SYDVKM. The CDR3 totals 13 residues. V was trimmed by 5 bases and J by 6 bases, leaving 10 bases between them. The CDR3 DNA reads TGTGCCAGCAGTCGAACTAGTTCCGGGGAGCTGTTTTTT. Protein sequence: CASSRTSSGELFF.

This clonotype was counted a few times. The chain combines TRBV20-1 with TRBJ2-1, with a possible D match to TRBD2 (8 bases). The V gene's germline CDR1 is DFQATT and CDR2 SNEGSKA (reference sequence). This CDR3 comprises 17 residues. V lost 2 bases and J lost 10, with 27 bases in between. CDR3 sequence reads: CSARPQIGTRARGEQFF. The CDR3 DNA reads TGCAGTGCTAGACCTCAGATTGGGACTAGGGCCAGGGGGGAGCAGTTCTTC.

In its sample, this clonotype was seen a few times. The V call is TRBV12-3 or TRBV12-4, the J call TRBJ2-1, with D possibly being TRBD2 (7 bases). There are 13 residues in the CDR3. The ends were cut back, 9 bases at V and 4 bases at J, with 13 bases in the middle. The CDR3 region is CASRGGEYNEQFF. The CDR3 bases are TGTGCCAGTAGGGGGGGGGAGTACAATGAGCAGTTCTTC.

This chain links TRBV11-2 with TRBJ2-1; 12 nucleotides agree with TRBD1. V dropped 4 bases and J dropped 7; count of bases not matched to a gene: 5. This CDR3 has 15 residues. CDR1 and CDR2 from the germline V gene are SGHAT and FQNNGV. The CDR3 sequence: CASSSGTGGWNEQFF. DNA of the CDR3: TGTGCCAGCAGCTCCGGGACAGGGGGCTGGAATGAGCAGTTCTTC.

The sample holds a few counts of this clonotype. The chain is built from TRBV10-3 and TRBJ2-3, with D hard to call. Germline V lookup: CDR1 ENHRY, CDR2 SYGVKD. This CDR3 is built from 12 residues. Trimming removed 4 bases at V and 4 bases at J, with 6 bases between. The DNA for the CDR3 is TGTGCCATCAGTGGATTAGCAGATACGCAGTATTTT. It codes for CAISGLADTQYF.

The chain has TRBV6-2 or TRBV6-3 and TRBJ1-1; 7 bases line up with TRBD1. With V trimmed by 7 bases and J by 5 bases, 4 bases remained unmatched. The CDR3 length is 12 residues. Per germline, CDR1 MNHEY and CDR2 SVGEGT. CDR3 coding DNA: TGTGCCAGCAAGGGGGCGGGGACTGAAGCTTTCTTT. This sequence encodes CASKGAGTEAFF.

This clonotype was detected only a few times. The chain has TRBV28 and TRBJ2-7; D possibly corresponds to TRBD2 (6 bases). CDR3 length: 12 amino acids. Trimming stripped 5 bases from V and 11 bases from J, with 16 bases between. Germline-derived CDR1 and CDR2 are MDHEN and SYDVKM. In DNA form, the CDR3 reads TGTGCCAGCAGTACCGCGGGGTGGGAGAAGTACTTC. Translation: CASSTAGWEKYF.

The chain combines TRBV28 with TRBJ2-1, with 10 bases that match TRBD2. Looked up from germline, CDR1 is MDHEN and CDR2 is SYDVKM. The CDR3 is made up of 14 amino acids. CDR3 amino acids: CATVAGGSYNEQFF. The CDR3 DNA reads as TGTGCAACTGTAGCGGGGGGCTCCTACAATGAGCAGTTCTTC.

This chain connects TRBV5-1 to TRBJ1-2, with TRBD1 matching 8 bases. The length of the CDR3 is 16 residues. Losses at the gene ends were 1 base for V and 7 bases for J; bases not matched to a gene: 12. Germline V gene sequence: CDR1 SGHRS, CDR2 YFSETQ. CDR3 in amino acids: CASSLTTGGDLTGYTF. The DNA of the CDR3 is TGCGCCAGCAGCTTGACTACAGGGGGGGACTTGACTGGCTACACCTTC.

The DNA of the CDR3 is TGTGCCAGCAGTTTATTACAGGGCACAGATACGCAGTATTTT. Protein: CASSLLQGTDTQYF. V is TRBV12-3 or TRBV12-4 and J is TRBJ2-3, with D perhaps TRBD1 (5 bases). Trimming took off 2 bases at V and 1 base at J, with 7 bases between the two ends. The length of the CDR3 is 14 residues.

This clonotype was picked up a small number of times. The genes are TRBV6-1 and TRBJ2-3, with a weak D call TRBD1 (5 bases). The germline V and J ends were trimmed by 2 bases and 2 bases, with 17 bases remaining between them. Germline CDR1 reads MNHNS; CDR2 reads SASEGT. CDR3 length: 17 amino acids. The DNA for the CDR3 is TGTGCCAGCAGTGAAAGGGGCCTCTCTGTATACACAGATACGCAGTATTTT. Protein sequence: CASSERGLSVYTDTQYF.

The rearrangement joins TRBV12-3 or TRBV12-4 to TRBJ2-5; D is possibly TRBD2 (5 bases). This CDR3 region has 15 residues. V was clipped by 2 bases and J by 6 bases, with 16 bases between them. CDR3 amino acids: CASSLLSGIGKTQYF. In nucleotides, the CDR3 is TGTGCCAGCAGTTTATTATCCGGGATCGGGAAGACCCAGTACTTC.

The chain links TRBV2 to TRBJ2-2; D is ambiguous. The CDR3 extends over 13 amino acids. Trimming pared 7 bases from V and 8 bases from J, leaving 14 bases between. Germline assignment: CDR1 SNHLY and CDR2 FYNNEI. The CDR3 nucleotides read TGTGCCAGCACCCCTGTGGCAGAAGGGGAGCTGTTTTTT. It encodes CASTPVAEGELFF. The full variable domain, in which reference TRBV2 and TRBJ2-2 provide the parts outside the CDR3, is EPEVTQTPSHQVTQMGQEVILRCVPISNHLYFYWYRQILGQKVEFLVSFYNNEISEKSEIFDDQFSVERPDGSNFTLKIRSTKLEDSAMYFCASTPVAEGELFFGEGSRLTVL.

The chain uses TRBV29-1 and TRBJ2-7, with 8 positions matching TRBD2. The ends lost 5 bases at V and 3 bases at J; junction bases unmatched: 3. This CDR3 has 12 amino acids. The germline V gene has CDR1 SQVTM and CDR2 ANQGSEA. CDR3 amino acids: CSVSLAGYEQYF. Here the CDR3 DNA reads TGCAGCGTTAGCCTAGCGGGCTACGAGCAGTACTTC.

This clonotype was counted between two and nine times. CDR3 coding DNA: TGTGCCAGCAGTTCTGAAGGGGGGGAGAACACTGAAGCTTTCTTT. Its protein is CASSSEGGENTEAFF. The chain links TRBV7-9 to TRBJ1-1; a possible D gene is TRBD1 (6 bases). The length of the CDR3 is 15 residues. V lost 6 bases to trimming and J lost 1 base, with 15 bases between them. From germline, CDR1 is SEHNR and CDR2 FQNEAQ (reference sequence). Drawing the rest from reference TRBV7-9 and TRBJ1-1, the complete variable domain is DTGVSQNPRHKITKRGQNVTFRCDPISEHNRLYWYRQTLGQGPEFLTYFQNEAQLEKSRLLSDRFSAERPKGSFSTLEIQRTEQGDSAMYLCASSSEGGENTEAFFGQGTRLTVV.

The V gene is TRBV20-1, the J gene TRBJ2-2; TRBD1 aligns across 7 bases. The CDR3 sequence is 14 residues long. The V and J ends lost 2 bases and 5 bases, in that order; junction bases with no gene match: 5. Germline values: CDR1 DFQATT, CDR2 SNEGSKA (reference sequence). In DNA, the CDR3 is TGCAGTGCTAGACACAGGGGCGATACCGGGGAGCTGTTTTTT. Protein sequence: CSARHRGDTGELFF.

The V and J genes are TRBV11-1 and TRBJ2-1, with TRBD2 matching over 12 bases. The germline CDR1 and CDR2 sequences are SGHAT and FQDESV (reference sequence). Trimming cost V 4 bases and J 2 bases; bases outside gene matches: 12. This CDR3 is 19 amino acids long. The CDR3 loop reads CASSSSLSSGRAAYNEQFF. DNA of the CDR3: TGTGCCAGCAGCTCGTCACTTTCTAGCGGGAGGGCCGCCTACAATGAGCAGTTCTTC.

The V and J genes are TRBV6-2 or TRBV6-3 and TRBJ2-7, with 7 bases matching TRBD1. The CDR3 consists of 16 residues. Germline CDR1 MNHEY, CDR2 SVGEGT. The J segment lost 1 base and the V segment lost 2 bases, leaving 8 bases of the junction unmatched. The CDR3 nucleotides read TGTGCCAGCAGTTACCCTACAGGGGATCCTTCCTACGAGCAGTACTTC. It encodes CASSYPTGDPSYEQYF.

This clonotype has a handful of counts. The chain's CDR3 is CASTVENTGELFF. The CDR3 DNA is TGTGCCAGCACGGTCGAGAACACCGGGGAGCTGTTTTTT. The chain recombines TRBV2 with TRBJ2-2, with D unclear. Germline CDR1 reads SNHLY; CDR2 reads FYNNEI. The CDR3 has 13 amino acids. V lost 7 bases and J lost 1, with 7 bases in between.

This clonotype has a handful of counts. This chain uses TRBV12-3 or TRBV12-4 with TRBJ2-3, with D maybe TRBD2 (5 bases). There are 14 residues in the CDR3. V shed 5 bases and J shed 8 bases, with 17 bases lying between them. The CDR3 sequence: CASSEGLYRSTQYF. In DNA, the CDR3 is TGTGCCAGCAGTGAGGGATTATATAGGAGTACGCAGTATTTT.